This T cell receptor (beta chain) was sequenced during a study of persistence of HIV-infected CD4 T cells. Concerning this clone itself: Its target is unknown.

The libraries were made with immunoSEQ version 4 in survey mode. Measured with immunoSEQ multiplex PCR; TCRdb has only the in-frame clones, and not every one. The sample lists fewer than 45,000 clones, roughly nine tenths occurring once. Cells were stimulated nonspecifically with anti-CD3/anti-CD28 magnetic beads. Sorting of responding CD4+ T cells relied on upregulated CD40 ligand together with CD69. These HIV-1-infected adults initiated suppressive ART in chronic infection. Stimulated PBMCs had first been depleted of CD8+ T cells. The germline V gene has CDR1 MNHNS and CDR2 SASEGT. The V end was cut by 0 bases, the J end by 6 bases, with 23 bases between. This CDR3 spans 18 amino acids.

The sequence came from an adult woman with HIV who was CMV-seropositive. The chain has TRBV6-1 and TRBJ1-1; D not certain. Sequences were derived from CD4+ T cells sorted from PBMCs after roughly 18-hour stimulation, sampled from a patient who received antiretroviral therapy. The CDR3 coding sequence is TGTGCCAGCAGTGAAGCCTTAGTTGAAAACAGCCCCAGGCCTGAAGCTTTCTTT. Its translation: CASSEALVENSPRPEAFF.